This T cell receptor beta chain was captured in a study of CD8+CD57+ T cells in acquired aplastic anemia. Study-level information: Sorted CD4+ and CD8+ cells yielded DNA averaging around 3.2 ug. Study results and limitations: Significant differences in CD8+ Simpson's diversity were not observed between patients and controls. The study identified twenty-nine CD8+ CDR3 sequences shared by patients and controls.

By flow cytometry, patients selected for sequencing had shown an expansion of CD8+CD57+ cells. Every patient was diagnosed with severe acquired aplastic anemia. This clonotype was counted many times. The antigen is not known. Investigators profiled TCR beta VDJ and CDR3 from genomic DNA template. TCRdb reprocessed the reads via MiXCR and lists one record per CDR3 protein. Here the sample spans approximately 150,000 distinct CDR3 sequences, roughly 48% being singletons. This CDR3 contains 15 residues. Germline V gene sequence: CDR1 LGHNA, CDR2 YSLEER. Germline trimming cut 1 base from V and 5 bases from J; bases unmatched to any gene: 7.

The TCR was taken from a human donor with aplastic anemia. The chain couples TRBV4-3 to TRBJ2-5; 7 bases fit TRBD2. Sequenced: sorted CD4+, CD8+, or CD8+CD57+ T cells (not recorded which) from PBMCs. DNA of the CDR3: TGCGCCAGCAGCCAAGCCTTACTAGCGTACGAGACCCAGTACTTC. Protein sequence: CASSQALLAYETQYF.